Listed below are T cell receptor beta chains from one sample, sequenced in a study of cytomegalovirus exposure and HLA in healthy donors. Profiling relied on immunoSEQ multiplex PCR, and the TCRdb table lists in-frame clones only, not all of them. Of approximately 190,000 clones in the sample, around 83% were seen once. The sequencing sample was made of PBMCs. The receptors were sampled from a woman between 18 and 29 years old in good health and CMV-seronegative. Both conserved end residues are trimmed from each CDR3. The order of the fields is clone size, D gene, J gene, V gene, CDR3 protein. The D gene is left open where the match is weak. Not all rows give a size; the values are once, few, many and, for expanded clones, a class.

- TRBD1 TRBJ2-2 TRBV6-1 ASSGPDRGAGELF
few TRBD1 TRBJ1-1 TRBV19 ASSIGQGNTEAF
- - TRBJ2-7 TRBV6-1 ASSPRLSYEQY
- - TRBJ1-1 TRBV6-5 ASRYIDRNTEAF
- TRBD1 TRBJ2-7 TRBV7-3 ASSPDRVGSYEQY
- TRBD2 TRBJ2-1 TRBV2 ASTGEGYNEQF
- TRBD2 TRBJ2-7 TRBV6-1 ASHLGTSGATEQY
- TRBD2 TRBJ2-1 TRBV7-9 ASLTSGTYNEQF
- - TRBJ1-5 TRBV19 ASSHGGAGHQPQH
- - TRBJ2-1 TRBV5-4 ASSLLATGGYNEQF
- - TRBJ1-5 TRBV10-3 AISETDQPQH
- TRBD1 TRBJ1-1 TRBV5-4 ASSLGPQAGGYTEAF
- - TRBJ2-1 TRBV6-5 ASSYSWGVGNEQF
- TRBD1 TRBJ1-2 TRBV6-5 ATRQGANGYT
- - TRBJ2-7 TRBV7-6 ASSLGFGVVWDEQY
- TRBD1 TRBJ1-5 TRBV19 ASSHDRASNQPQH
- - TRBJ2-1 TRBV6-1 ASSEGQGSYNEQF
- - TRBJ1-2 TRBV2 ASRRGTGPNYGYT
- TRBD1 TRBJ1-2 TRBV5-1 ASTRTGGSVLNGYT
- TRBD1 TRBJ1-1 TRBV18 ASSPGQVNTEAF
- TRBD1 TRBJ2-5 TRBV7-9 ASSLFTDRSTETQY
- - TRBJ2-7 TRBV5-1 ASSLEGFSYEQY
- - TRBJ2-5 TRBV2 ASSGVVTPEGTQY
- - TRBJ2-5 TRBV7-2 ASSLQRQETQY
- - TRBJ2-1 TRBV5-1 ASSPELYIGGEQF
- - TRBJ2-7 TRBV19 ASSNGRGLYYEQY
- - TRBJ1-2 TRBV28 ASSLGGANYGYT
few TRBD1 TRBJ2-5 TRBV6-5 ASSWTGSQETQY
- - TRBJ2-3 TRBV5-4 ASSLGGADTQY
- TRBD2 TRBJ2-2 TRBV10-3 AISERPGGGGPTGELF
- TRBD2 TRBJ2-3 TRBV7-9 ASGTSGVTDTQY
- - TRBJ1-1 TRBV20-1 SARDGAKAF
- - TRBJ2-5 TRBV18 ASSPPAGTSTQY
- - TRBJ2-7 TRBV7-9 ASSSRLRTGGDEQY
- TRBD1 TRBJ2-3 TRBV6-1 ASRRTGADTQY
- - TRBJ2-1 TRBV9 ASSGDGSGGSSYNEQF
- TRBD1 TRBJ1-1 TRBV7-2 ASSPTTGLITEAF
few - TRBJ2-2 TRBV30 AWSVQNTGELF
- TRBD2 TRBJ2-3 TRBV5-1 ASSTGTLLFPSGGTDTQY
- TRBD1 TRBJ1-5 TRBV2 ATTDRASGQPQH
few - TRBJ1-5 TRBV4-1 ASSQTDADQPQH
- TRBD1 TRBJ2-6 TRBV7-7 ASSPRRAGTGDIGANVLT
- - TRBJ2-7 TRBV5-6 ASSSGGLNEQY
few - TRBJ1-1 TRBV5-1 ASSLVVNTEAF
- - TRBJ2-3 TRBV6-4 ASNGGPRTDTQY
- - TRBJ2-6 TRBV27 ASSFRSGANVLT